This T cell receptor (beta chain) was recorded in a study of blood T cell repertoires in COVID-19. Whole-study context: Some COVID-19 samples were acute and others convalescent; all came from the United States, Italy and Spain. PBMCs, B-cell-depleted T cells, or T cells were the source of the cDNA or gDNA that made up the material.

Germline lookup yields CDR1 SGHRS and CDR2 YFSETQ. The J segment lost 4 bases and the V segment lost 4 bases, leaving 9 bases of the junction unmatched. The CDR3 is made up of 15 amino acids. Profiled with immunoSEQ multiplex PCR; TCRdb holds only in-frame clones, not every one. Of about 61,000 clones in the sample, 88% are singletons; the top ten hold about a fifth. This rearrangement joins TRBV5-1 to TRBJ2-7; 9 nucleotides align to TRBD2. The source of this sequence is a woman aged 45-65 years with active or convalescent COVID-19. The specimen was peripheral blood. The CDR3 nucleotides read TGCGCCAGCAGCCTTGTATTAGCGGGGGAATACGAGCAGTACTTC. It encodes CASSLVLAGEYEQYF.